Sequencing of this T cell receptor beta chain was carried out in a study of blood T cell repertoires in COVID-19 (dated by TCRdb to the early 2020s). Regarding the study in general: Collaborator samples came from the United States, Italy and Spain and covered acute and convalescent phases of COVID-19. The samples were drawn from the first 160 participants of the ongoing ImmuneRACE study and from some 1,300 subjects provided by 6 global collaborators. The sample metadata nearly always contained a de-identified subject ID, COVID-19 status, age in years and sex. The material from the prospective study consisted of cDNA or gDNA derived from T cells, B-cell-depleted T cells, or PBMCs. Where HLA class I and class II types were available, the types were taken from metadata supplied by the sample provider, not from assay-based typing. A freely available public database, intended as a resource for researchers studying the immune response to SARS-CoV-2, is where the repertoires were released. The dataset comprised deeply sampled blood TCRbeta repertoires from subjects exposed to, actively infected with, or recovered from COVID-19.

The immunoSEQ Assay, a bias-controlled multiplex PCR, was used to amplify TCRbeta CDR3 regions from genomic DNA. From the authors' description of their analysis: Nucleated cell counts per sample were estimated from amplification of reference gene primers within the assay. To quantify the absolute abundance of each unique TCRbeta CDR3 rearrangement, sequence reads were collapsed and filtered. For each sample, productive Simpson clonality was calculated as the square root of Simpson's diversity index across productive rearrangements. Sourced from immuneACCESS, this table was stored by TCRdb with only in-frame sequences that have V and J called. A share of the clones is absent; for the studies checked, an unresolved V gene accounts for under half, and the remainder has no known explanation. For V, J and clone size, that table is used; D and trimming come from the DNA. For this sample there are 30,000 to 40,000 clones; roughly 78% appear just once. The ten biggest clones cover roughly 40% of the sample.

The CDR3 starts with the cysteine, ends with the phenylalanine, and has 15 residues. Solely the CDR3 DNA is kept, with 45 bases framed from the first base. Based on the germline V gene, the CDR1 and CDR2 sequences are MNHEY and SVGAGI. Trimming removed 7 bases from V and 3 bases from J, leaving 19 bases between the germline ends. Points on this clone: Its antigen is still unknown. No qualities accompany the bases; no much larger clone lies one base away.

What the work shows at the level of the full study, not this receptor alone: Clinical and demographic metadata were provided uncurated, with the amount varying by source and participant.

The collaborating institutions used their own protocols to collect whole blood in K2EDTA tubes. For TCRbeta analysis, collaborators shipped samples in one of three forms: frozen whole blood, isolated PBMCs, or DNA extracted from either of those sample types. This TCR derives from an older man with active or convalescent COVID-19. Sequenced sample: peripheral blood. In this chain, TRBV6-5 is recombined with TRBJ2-7; 6 matching bases give a weak D call of TRBD1. The CDR3 region: CASKGFLGQSYEQYF. In nucleotides, the sequence is TGTGCCAGCAAGGGTTTTTTAGGACAGAGCTACGAGCAGTACTTC.